This T cell receptor (beta chain) was observed in a study of coeliac disease. In this sample, this clone turned up a few times. Per the germline V gene, CDR1 is MDHEN and CDR2 is SYDVKM. This CDR3 has 16 residues. Trimming stripped 5 bases from V and 3 bases from J, with 19 bases between. Clones were read by immunoSEQ multiplex PCR, and TCRdb kept only the in-frame ones, dropping some. The table records roughly 4,800 clones, 65% to 75% of them present only once. The sequenced material came from lamina propria lymphocytes from the gut. The TCR originated in a woman under 30 with active celiac disease. The chain uses TRBV28 and TRBJ1-1; D call uncertain. CDR3 coding DNA: TGTGCCAGCAGTCCATGGGCCGCGCAGTGGGACACTGAAGCTTTCTTT. It codes for CASSPWAAQWDTEAFF.